The next 16 T cell receptor beta chains were all read from a single sample in a study of blood T cell repertoires in COVID-19 (dated by TCRdb to the early 2020s). Libraries were constructed by the immunoSEQ multiplex PCR assay. The clones in this table, taken by TCRdb from immuneACCESS, are in-frame only. Not every clone is retained; where verified, under half of the shortfall comes from an unresolved V gene, and the cause of the rest is unknown. The sample profile shows 350,000 to 400,000 clones; around 87% of them were found once. The leading ten clones occupy about 6.8% of the sample. Sequenced: peripheral blood. Source of these receptors: a man aged 18 to 30 with active or convalescent COVID-19.

This rearrangement joins TRBV4-1 to TRBJ1-1, with D tentatively TRBD1 (5 bases). V lost 5 bases to trimming and J lost 4 bases, with 14 bases between them. Germline V gene lookup returns CDR1 MGHRA and CDR2 YSYEKL. The CDR3 loop spans 14 amino acids. This CDR3 is CASSRKGWGTEAFF. The CDR3 DNA is TGCGCCAGCAGCAGAAAGGGGTGGGGCACTGAAGCTTTCTTT.

The V call is TRBV27, the J call TRBJ1-2, with D unclear. Between the trimmed V and J ends, which lost 3 bases and 3 bases, there was a span of 11 bases. This CDR3 has 14 amino acids. From germline, CDR1 is MNHEY and CDR2 SMNVEV (reference sequence). The CDR3 spells CASSFVGQDYGYTF. CDR3 DNA: TGTGCCAGCAGTTTTGTTGGCCAGGACTATGGCTACACCTTC.

The CDR3 loop is CASSSDGQGRNEQYF. CDR3 sequence (DNA): TGCGCCAGCAGCTCGGACGGACAGGGGAGGAACGAGCAGTACTTC. The V call is TRBV5-1, the J call TRBJ2-7; TRBD1 matches 9 bases. Germline CDR1 is SGHRS and CDR2 is YFSETQ. V shed 3 bases and J 5 bases; nucleotides not matched to a gene: 9. The CDR3 covers 15 residues. The complete variable domain, with remaining parts taken from reference TRBV5-1 and TRBJ2-7, reads KAGVTQTPRYLIKTRGQQVTLSCSPISGHRSVSWYQQTPGQGLQFLFEYFSETQRNKGNFPGRFSGRQFSNSRSEMNVSTLELGDSALYLCASSSDGQGRNEQYFGPGTRLTVT.

Only one count was recorded for this clone. This rearrangement joins TRBV2 to TRBJ2-3; D not resolved. The CDR3 runs 12 residues. V lost 5 bases and J lost 7, with 10 bases in between. The germline V gene has CDR1 SNHLY and CDR2 FYNNEI. DNA of the CDR3: TGTGCCAGCAGTCTTAAGGAGAATACGCAGTATTTT. This sequence encodes CASSLKENTQYF.

The V and J genes are TRBV2 and TRBJ1-4, with a possible D match to TRBD1 (5 bases). V lost 4 bases and J 0 bases, leaving 21 bases between the germline ends. The CDR3 covers 19 residues. Germline loops: CDR1 SNHLY, CDR2 FYNNEI. CDR3 region: CASSVGVTGHVATNEKLFF. The CDR3 nucleotides read TGTGCCAGCAGTGTAGGGGTCACAGGTCATGTTGCAACTAATGAAAAACTGTTTTTT.

The rearrangement links TRBV27 to TRBJ2-3; 10 bases are shared with TRBD2. Germline V lookup: CDR1 MNHEY, CDR2 SMNVEV (reference sequence). The CDR3 loop spans 15 amino acids. V was pared by 3 bases and J by 5 bases, with 5 bases of the junction left unmatched. CDR3 residues: CASSLERGGQDTQYF. The CDR3 nucleotides are TGTGCCAGCAGTTTGGAGCGGGGGGGTCAAGATACGCAGTATTTT.

The rearrangement links TRBV11-1 to TRBJ2-7; TRBD1 is a possible D gene (5 bases). The CDR3 runs to 14 residues. Germline loops: CDR1 SGHAT, CDR2 FQDESV (reference sequence). With 5 bases removed from V and 2 bases from J, the gap between germline ends came to 13 bases. This chain's CDR3 is CASSVGVGAYEQYF. The CDR3 coding sequence is TGTGCCAGCAGCGTAGGGGTCGGAGCCTACGAGCAGTACTTC.

This clone was observed a single time. The rearrangement joins TRBV4-2 to TRBJ1-6, with D unresolved. V shed 0 bases and J shed 6 bases, with 6 bases lying between them. The CDR3 sequence is 14 residues long. Germline lookup yields CDR1 LGHNA and CDR2 YNFKEQ. The CDR3 region is CASSQDPGNSPLHF. The CDR3 DNA follows: TGTGCCAGCAGCCAAGACCCGGGTAATTCACCCCTCCACTTT.

J is TRBJ1-4 and V is TRBV2; possible D gene TRBD1, 5 bases. The CDR3 sequence is 16 residues long. V lost 0 bases, J lost 12 bases, and 20 bases lay in between. Looked up from germline, CDR1 is SNHLY and CDR2 is FYNNEI. The CDR3 sequence: CASSEALGAGRRELFF. The CDR3 DNA sequence: TGTGCCAGCAGTGAAGCGTTAGGGGCAGGGCGGAGGGAACTGTTTTTT.

The chain joins TRBV27 to TRBJ1-2; possible D gene TRBD1, 5 bases. V gave up 6 bases and J gave up 7 bases, with 18 bases separating them. Germline CDR1 is MNHEY and CDR2 is SMNVEV (reference sequence). The CDR3 runs to 14 residues. Here the CDR3 reads CASSPTGVVFGYTF. The CDR3 region has the DNA TGTGCCAGCAGCCCTACAGGTGTAGTTTTTGGCTACACCTTC.

The chain has TRBV18 and TRBJ1-5, with a weak D call TRBD1 (6 bases). V lost 0 bases and J lost 6, with 9 bases in between. The CDR3 has 14 residues. Germline CDR1 and CDR2: KGHSH and LQKENI. The CDR3 is CASSPPGASQPQHF. CDR3 sequence (DNA): TGTGCCAGCTCACCACCGGGGGCAAGTCAGCCCCAGCATTTT.

V usage is TRBV11-2 and J usage is TRBJ1-1, with 7 bases lining up with TRBD1. This CDR3 has 16 residues. CDR1 and CDR2 (germline): SGHAT, FQNNGV. V dropped 7 bases and J dropped 8; count of bases not matched to a gene: 19. The DNA for the CDR3 is TGTGCCAGCAACAAACGGTTCTCAGAACAGGGGATCGAAGCTTTCTTT. Amino acid sequence: CASNKRFSEQGIEAFF.

J is TRBJ1-1 and V is TRBV10-3; TRBD1 aligns across 9 bases. V was clipped by 7 bases and J by 8 bases; unmatched bases: 5. The CDR3 contains 12 residues. Germline V gene data show CDR1 as ENHRY and CDR2 as SYGVKD. The CDR3 protein is CAIMADRGEAFF. CDR3 DNA sequence: TGTGCCATCATGGCGGACAGGGGCGAAGCTTTCTTT.

This clone was counted once. The chain has TRBV6-2 or TRBV6-3 and TRBJ1-1, with 9 bases aligning to TRBD1. The CDR3 loop spans 16 amino acids. Trimming took 2 bases from V and 6 from J; bases not matched to a gene: 10. CDR1 MNHEY and CDR2 SVGEGT come from the germline V gene. The CDR3 loop is CASSYRNRGQRAEAFF. The CDR3 DNA follows: TGTGCCAGCAGTTACCGAAACAGGGGGCAAAGGGCTGAAGCTTTCTTT.

The chain recombines TRBV7-9 with TRBJ1-1; possibly TRBD1 for D (5 bases). CDR1 and CDR2 from the germline V gene are SEHNR and FQNEAQ (reference sequence). Trimming shortened V by 5 bases and J by 3 bases, and 16 bases separated the two germline ends. The CDR3 has 15 residues. As DNA, the CDR3 is TGTGCCAGCAGCGTCTCAGGGAATTGGGACACTGAAGCTTTCTTT. It is translated as CASSVSGNWDTEAFF. The variable domain in full, completed from reference TRBV7-9 and TRBJ1-1, reads DTGVSQNPRHKITKRGQNVTFRCDPISEHNRLYWYRQTLGQGPEFLTYFQNEAQLEKSRLLSDRFSAERPKGSFSTLEIQRTEQGDSAMYLCASSVSGNWDTEAFFGQGTRLTVV.

V is TRBV3-1 (or the pseudogene TRBV3-2) and J is TRBJ2-3, with D perhaps TRBD2 (7 bases). Germline loops: CDR1 LGHDT, CDR2 YNNKEL (reference sequence). The V and J ends lost 6 bases and 1 base respectively, with 11 bases between them. The CDR3 runs 14 residues. The CDR3 loop reads CASRRGGGTDTQYF. DNA of the CDR3: TGTGCCAGCAGGAGAGGGGGGGGCACAGATACGCAGTATTTT.